This entry concerns a single T cell receptor (beta chain). Its antigen is not yet known. No base qualities exist here, and no much larger clone lies one base off it. This record comes from a study of T-cell memory formation after mild COVID-19 (dated by TCRdb to the early 2020s). Turning to the overall study: TCR sequence clusters from the two donors were found to be largely donor specific. In a couple of donors, T-cell clones that expanded and contracted after mild COVID-19 were tracked by sequencing TCRalpha and TCRbeta repertoires over time. The cohort comprised two young, previously healthy adult volunteers, one female and one male. General study outcomes and caveats: The study included only two mild cases, and larger cohorts that include severe cases with pre-infection samples were judged to be necessary. Contracting CD4+ clones turned up mainly in the CM and EM memory subsets, whereas EMRA was where CD8+ clones were enriched. Some responding clones were detected in pre-infection memory, suggesting pre-existing cross-reactive memory T cells joined the SARS-CoV-2 response. Whether the second-wave clones peaking on day 37 were SARS-CoV-2 specific was not confirmed. Clones that contracted from day 15 to 85 showed balanced CD4/CD8 phenotypes, whereas a second wave of clones that expanded from day 15 to 37 leaned towards CD4+.

Trimming at the junction amounts to 2 bases on V and 8 bases on J, and the germline ends lie 7 bases apart. The CDR3 starts with the cysteine, ends with the phenylalanine, and has 12 residues. Of all the DNA, just the CDR3 is kept, 36 bases in frame from base 1. CDR1 and CDR2, looked up from the germline V gene, are SGHVS and FNYEAQ. Ficoll-Paque density gradient centrifugation was used to isolate PBMCs. These reads were obtained on an Illumina NovaSeq 6000. Using 5'RACE with constant-segment primers, TCRalpha and TCRbeta cDNA libraries were constructed, with sample barcodes and unique molecular identifiers added in the process. Trizol reagent was used to extract RNA from every sample. Libraries were amplified in two PCR steps, with a second sample barcode and Illumina TruSeq adapters added in the second step. The libraries were sequenced on an Illumina NovaSeq using 2 x 150 bp paired-end reads. As for the authors' bioinformatics: Demultiplexing of reads and collapsing into UMI-guided consensus sequences were performed with migec v1.2.7. Using mixcr v2.1.11, UMI consensuses were aligned to TRA and TRB V and J templates and then assembled into clonotypes. A clonotype was counted as expanded or contracted only when both edgeR and NoisET called the clonotype significant, with the noise models trained on biological replicates. edgeR calls used a false discovery rate-adjusted p below 0.01 and a log2 fold-change threshold of 1. PCA with hierarchical clustering of max-normalized trajectories of the 1000 most abundant clonotypes was used as exploratory dynamics analysis. Separately sequenced CD4+ and CD8+ repertoires were used to assign the CD4 or CD8 phenotype of responding clones. The public reads were run again by TCRdb, first through fastp at Q25 and then through MiXCR, and only productive beta chains were kept. Records with the same CDR3 protein are collapsed into one entry carrying the most frequent genes and DNA. TCRdb, not the original authors, processed these V and J calls. The sample profile shows approximately 250,000 distinct CDR3 sequences; around 17% of them were found once. The ten top clones hold 22% of the sample.

The source is a man younger than 35 who had mild COVID-19 (a few samples of this study predate the infection). The sample titles of this study are shuffled in the database, so cell type and time point are left out; the donor was told from shared clones. The V and J segments used are TRBV7-6 and TRBJ2-1, with the D gene too uncertain to name. What was sequenced was PBMCs or a T cell subset sorted from them (not recorded which). The sequence in DNA is TGTGCCAGCAGCTTAAACGTGGATGAGCAGTTCTTC. This is translated as CASSLNVDEQFF.